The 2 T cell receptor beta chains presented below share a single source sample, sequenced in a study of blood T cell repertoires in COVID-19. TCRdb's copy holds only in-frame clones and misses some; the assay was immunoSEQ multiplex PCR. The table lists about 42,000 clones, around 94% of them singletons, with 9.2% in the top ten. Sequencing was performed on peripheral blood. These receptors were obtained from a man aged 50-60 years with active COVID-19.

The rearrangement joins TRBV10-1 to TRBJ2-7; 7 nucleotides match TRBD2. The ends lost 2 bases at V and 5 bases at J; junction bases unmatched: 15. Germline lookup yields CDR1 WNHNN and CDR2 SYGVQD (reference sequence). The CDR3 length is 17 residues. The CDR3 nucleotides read TGCGCCAGCAGTGAGGGGGGGGGAGGCTTCCAGCGCGACGAGCAGTACTTC. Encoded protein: CASSEGGGGFQRDEQYF.

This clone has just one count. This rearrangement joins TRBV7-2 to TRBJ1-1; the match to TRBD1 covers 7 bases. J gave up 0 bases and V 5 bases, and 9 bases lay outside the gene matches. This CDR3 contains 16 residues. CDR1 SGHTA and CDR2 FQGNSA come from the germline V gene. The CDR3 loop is CASSLTGTSLNTEAFF. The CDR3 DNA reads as TGTGCCAGCAGCCTGACAGGGACGTCCCTGAACACTGAAGCTTTCTTT.